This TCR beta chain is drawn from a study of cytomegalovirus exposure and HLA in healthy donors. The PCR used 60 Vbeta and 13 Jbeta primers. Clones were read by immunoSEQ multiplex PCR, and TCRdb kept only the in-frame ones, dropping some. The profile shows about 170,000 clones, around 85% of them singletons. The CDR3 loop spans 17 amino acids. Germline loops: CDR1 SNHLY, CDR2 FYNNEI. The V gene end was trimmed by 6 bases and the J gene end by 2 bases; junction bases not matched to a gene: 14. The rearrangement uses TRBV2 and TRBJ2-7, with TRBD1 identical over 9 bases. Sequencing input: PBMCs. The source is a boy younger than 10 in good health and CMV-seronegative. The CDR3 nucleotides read TGTGCCAGCAGAAGAACAGGGGGCGTGAAAGGTCCCTACGAGCAGTACTTC. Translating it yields CASRRTGGVKGPYEQYF. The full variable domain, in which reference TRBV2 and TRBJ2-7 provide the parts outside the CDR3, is EPEVTQTPSHQVTQMGQEVILRCVPISNHLYFYWYRQILGQKVEFLVSFYNNEISEKSEIFDDQFSVERPDGSNFTLKIRSTKLEDSAMYFCASRRTGGVKGPYEQYFGPGTRLTVT.